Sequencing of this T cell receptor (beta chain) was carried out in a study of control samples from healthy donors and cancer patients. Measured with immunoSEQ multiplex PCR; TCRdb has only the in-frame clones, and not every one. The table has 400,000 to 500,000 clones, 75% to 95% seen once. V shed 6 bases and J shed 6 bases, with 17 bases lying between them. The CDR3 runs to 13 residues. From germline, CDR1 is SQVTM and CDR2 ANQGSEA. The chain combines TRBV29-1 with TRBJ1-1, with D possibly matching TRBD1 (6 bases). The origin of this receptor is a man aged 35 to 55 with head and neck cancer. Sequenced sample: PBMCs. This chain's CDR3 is CSVFRGTMSEAFF. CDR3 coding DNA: TGCAGCGTGTTCAGGGGAACCATGTCTGAAGCTTTCTTT.